A selection of T cell receptor beta chains follows, all from one sample in a study of T-cell reconstitution after alpha-beta-depleted transplantation in children. MiXCR was run by TCRdb on the PCR reads, yielding one entry per CDR3 protein. The table lists about 400,000 distinct CDR3 sequences, 13% of them singletons, with about 4.5% in the top ten. Sequences were derived from PBMCs, sampled from the stem cell graft. These receptors came from a human donor who donated a stem cell graft to a child with Fanconi anemia. The CDR3 runs from the conserved cysteine through the conserved F or W. Each record gives: D gene, V gene, clone size, CDR3 length, J gene, CDR3 protein, CDR3 DNA. The D gene is left open where the match is weak. A clone size is listed for some rows: how often the clone was seen (once, few, many), or a class if it is expanded.

d_call: NA; v_call: TRBV2; clone_size: few; cdr3_length: 14; j_call: TRBJ1-3; cdr3_aa: CASSDRIQGNTIYF; cdr3_nt: TGTGCCAGCAGTGACCGGATCCAAGGAAACACCATATATTTT
d_call: NA; v_call: TRBV5-6; clone_size: many; cdr3_length: 16; j_call: TRBJ2-1; cdr3_aa: CASSPISETDYNEQFF; cdr3_nt: TGTGCCAGCAGCCCTATCTCCGAGACGGACTACAATGAGCAGTTCTTC
d_call: NA; v_call: TRBV7-9; clone_size: many; cdr3_length: 13; j_call: TRBJ2-3; cdr3_aa: CASSLVIGDTQYF; cdr3_nt: TGTGCCAGCAGCCTCGTTATAGGAGATACGCAGTATTTT
d_call: NA; v_call: TRBV5-4; clone_size: NA; cdr3_length: 16; j_call: TRBJ1-1; cdr3_aa: CASSLPPGRMNTEAFF; cdr3_nt: TGTGCCAGCAGCTTGCCACCGGGTAGGATGAACACTGAAGCTTTCTTT
d_call: NA; v_call: TRBV7-2; clone_size: few; cdr3_length: 13; j_call: TRBJ1-4; cdr3_aa: CASSPRPDLQLFF; cdr3_nt: TGTGCCAGCAGCCCGCGACCGGATCTTCAACTGTTTTTT
d_call: NA; v_call: TRBV3-1; clone_size: few; cdr3_length: 12; j_call: TRBJ2-3; cdr3_aa: CASSQTWDTQYF; cdr3_nt: TGTGCCAGCAGCCAAACTTGGGATACGCAGTATTTT
d_call: TRBD2; v_call: TRBV5-1; clone_size: NA; cdr3_length: 14; j_call: TRBJ2-5; cdr3_aa: CASSGSGGEETQYF; cdr3_nt: TGCGCCAGCAGCGGCTCGGGGGGTGAAGAGACCCAGTACTTC
d_call: NA; v_call: TRBV9; clone_size: many; cdr3_length: 11; j_call: TRBJ2-2; cdr3_aa: CASSGAGELFF; cdr3_nt: TGTGCCAGCAGCGGGGCCGGGGAGCTGTTTTTT
d_call: NA; v_call: TRBV28; clone_size: few; cdr3_length: 14; j_call: TRBJ2-6; cdr3_aa: CASSLYQSSSVLTF; cdr3_nt: TGTGCCAGCAGTTTATATCAATCCTCTTCCGTCCTGACTTTC
d_call: NA; v_call: TRBV7-6; clone_size: many; cdr3_length: 15; j_call: TRBJ2-5; cdr3_aa: CASSLGGEVGETQYF; cdr3_nt: TGTGCCAGCAGCTTAGGAGGGGAGGTTGGTGAGACCCAGTACTTC
d_call: NA; v_call: TRBV4-3; clone_size: few; cdr3_length: 14; j_call: TRBJ1-1; cdr3_aa: CASSQELGLAQAFF; cdr3_nt: TGCGCCAGCAGCCAAGAGCTTGGTTTAGCACAAGCTTTCTTT
d_call: TRBD1; v_call: TRBV10-3; clone_size: few; cdr3_length: 13; j_call: TRBJ1-2; cdr3_aa: CAISAGQTYGYTF; cdr3_nt: TGTGCCATCAGTGCGGGACAGACCTATGGCTACACCTTC
d_call: TRBD1; v_call: TRBV29-1; clone_size: few; cdr3_length: 13; j_call: TRBJ1-1; cdr3_aa: CSGYRGSNTEAFF; cdr3_nt: TGCAGCGGGTACAGGGGCAGCAACACTGAAGCTTTCTTT
d_call: NA; v_call: TRBV4-3; clone_size: NA; cdr3_length: 13; j_call: TRBJ1-5; cdr3_aa: CASSQEGDLPLHF; cdr3_nt: TGCGCCAGCAGCCAAGAGGGGGACCTCCCGTTGCATTTT
d_call: NA; v_call: TRBV19; clone_size: few; cdr3_length: 13; j_call: TRBJ1-5; cdr3_aa: CASMPGNNQPQHF; cdr3_nt: TGTGCCAGTATGCCAGGGAACAATCAGCCCCAGCATTTT
d_call: NA; v_call: TRBV20-1; clone_size: NA; cdr3_length: 14; j_call: TRBJ2-7; cdr3_aa: CSAVRGGSRGEQYF; cdr3_nt: TGCAGTGCTGTAAGAGGGGGTAGCCGCGGCGAGCAGTACTTC
d_call: TRBD1; v_call: TRBV5-6; clone_size: few; cdr3_length: 16; j_call: TRBJ2-1; cdr3_aa: CASSWSPGQGSNEQFF; cdr3_nt: TGTGCCAGCAGCTGGTCTCCGGGACAGGGTAGCAATGAGCAGTTCTTC